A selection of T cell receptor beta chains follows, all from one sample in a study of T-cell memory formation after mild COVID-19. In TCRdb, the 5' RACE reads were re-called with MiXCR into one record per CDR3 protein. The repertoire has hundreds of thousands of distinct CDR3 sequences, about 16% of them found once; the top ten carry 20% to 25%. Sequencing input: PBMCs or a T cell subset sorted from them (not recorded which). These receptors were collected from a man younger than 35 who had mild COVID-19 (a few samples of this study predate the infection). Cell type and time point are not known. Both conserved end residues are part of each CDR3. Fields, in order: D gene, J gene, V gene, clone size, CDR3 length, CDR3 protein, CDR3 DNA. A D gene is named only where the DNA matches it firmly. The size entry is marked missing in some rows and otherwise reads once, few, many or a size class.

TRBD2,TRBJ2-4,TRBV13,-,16,CASSRGEGLAKNIQYF,TGTGCCAGCAGCCGCGGGGAGGGATTAGCCAAAAACATTCAGTACTTC
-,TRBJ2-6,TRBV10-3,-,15,CAIKAERTGANVLTF,TGTGCCATCAAGGCCGAAAGGACTGGGGCCAACGTCCTGACTTTC
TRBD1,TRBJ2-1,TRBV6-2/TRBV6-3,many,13,CASSPRQGHEQFF,TGTGCCAGCAGTCCCCGACAGGGGCATGAGCAGTTCTTC
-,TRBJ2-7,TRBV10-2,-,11,CASTYSGEQYF,TGCGCCAGCACGTATAGTGGCGAGCAGTACTTC
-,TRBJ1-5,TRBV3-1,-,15,CASSLTAGFDQPQHF,TGTGCCAGCAGTCTTACCGCAGGGTTCGATCAGCCCCAGCATTTT
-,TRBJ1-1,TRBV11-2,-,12,CASSLAPGKAFF,TGTGCCAGCAGCTTAGCCCCGGGTAAAGCTTTCTTT
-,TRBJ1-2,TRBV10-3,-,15,CAISEPSGGSYGYTF,TGTGCCATCAGTGAGCCGTCGGGGGGCTCATATGGCTACACCTTC
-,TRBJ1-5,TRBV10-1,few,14,CASSMGIGNQPQHF,TGCGCCAGCAGTATGGGGATTGGCAATCAGCCCCAGCATTTT
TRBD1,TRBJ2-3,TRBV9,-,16,CASSVRGDRVADTQYF,TGTGCCAGCAGCGTCAGGGGGGACAGGGTCGCAGATACGCAGTATTTT
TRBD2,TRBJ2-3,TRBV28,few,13,CASSTGTSGSQYF,TGTGCCAGCAGTACCGGGACTAGCGGATCGCAGTATTTT
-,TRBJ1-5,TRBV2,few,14,CASSMGVGVQPQHF,TGTGCCAGCAGCATGGGGGTGGGGGTCCAGCCCCAGCATTTT
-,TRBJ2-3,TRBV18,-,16,CASSPGSEYSTDTQYF,TGTGCCAGCTCACCTGGTAGCGAATACAGCACAGATACGCAGTATTTT
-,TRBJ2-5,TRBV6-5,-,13,CASRRTVSETQYF,TGTGCCAGCAGACGTACAGTATCTGAGACCCAGTACTTC
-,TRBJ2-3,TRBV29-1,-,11,CSGWGTDTQYF,TGCAGCGGGTGGGGGACAGATACGCAGTATTTT
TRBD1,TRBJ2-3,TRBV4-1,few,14,CASSHETGADTQYF,TGCGCCAGCAGCCATGAGACAGGGGCAGATACGCAGTATTTT
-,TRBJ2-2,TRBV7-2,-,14,CASSPTTITGELFF,TGTGCCAGCAGCCCTACTACCATCACCGGGGAGCTGTTTTTT
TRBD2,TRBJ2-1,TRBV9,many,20,CASSVGRLAGGLRSYNEQFF,TGTGCCAGCAGCGTAGGGAGGCTAGCGGGGGGGCTCCGTTCCTACAATGAGCAGTTCTTC
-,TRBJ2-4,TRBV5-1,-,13,CASSRITEDIQYF,TGCGCCAGCAGCCGTATCACTGAGGACATTCAGTACTTC
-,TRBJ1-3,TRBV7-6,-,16,CASSARGEGSGNTIYF,TGTGCCAGCAGCGCCAGGGGAGAGGGGTCTGGAAACACCATATATTTT
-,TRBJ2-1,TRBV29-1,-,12,CSVELLGGEQFF,TGCAGCGTTGAACTTTTGGGTGGTGAGCAGTTCTTC
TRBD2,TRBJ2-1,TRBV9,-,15,CASSVSGGGNNEQFF,TGTGCCAGCAGCGTAAGTGGCGGGGGGAACAATGAGCAGTTCTTC
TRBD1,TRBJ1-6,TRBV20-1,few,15,CSASPGQGFYSPLHF,TGCAGTGCTAGTCCGGGACAGGGGTTTTATTCACCCCTCCACTTT
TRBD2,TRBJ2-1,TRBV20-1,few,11,CSARVAGVSFF,TGCAGTGCTAGGGTCGCGGGGGTCTCGTTCTTC
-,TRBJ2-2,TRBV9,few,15,CASSVGATAGGELFF,TGTGCCAGCAGCGTAGGGGCCACGGCAGGCGGGGAGCTGTTTTTT
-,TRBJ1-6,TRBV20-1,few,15,CSALDRPLHNSPLHF,TGCAGTGCTCTTGACCGCCCTCTCCATAATTCACCCCTCCACTTT